This T cell receptor beta chain derives from a study of tumor-infiltrating lymphocytes in oesophageal squamous cell carcinoma. V shed 0 bases and J 4 bases; nucleotides not matched to a gene: 16. Germline V CDR1 and CDR2: SGHDN, FVKESK. The CDR3 runs 19 residues. In its sample, this clonotype is medium-sized. TCRdb analysed the PCR reads with MiXCR anew, one entry per CDR3 protein. The sample lists 15,000 or so distinct CDR3 sequences, roughly half occurring once. The TCR comes from a female donor with esophageal squamous cell carcinoma. The rearrangement joins TRBV14 to TRBJ2-7, with 9 bases matching TRBD2. The specimen was esophageal tumor tissue. The CDR3 coding sequence is TGTGCCAGCAGCCAAGATAAGGGGACCGGGACTAGCCAGACGTACGAGCAGTACTTC. Encoded protein: CASSQDKGTGTSQTYEQYF.